Sequencing of this TCR beta chain was carried out in a study of blood T cell repertoires in COVID-19. On the study more broadly: Whether acute or convalescent, the COVID-19 samples came from the United States, Italy and Spain. PBMCs, B-cell-depleted T cells, or T cells provided the cDNA or gDNA that made up the material.

Original methodology: Using reference gene primer amplification, nucleated cell counts were estimated. Libraries were prepared by immunoSEQ multiplex PCR; TCRdb keeps only in-frame clonotypes and omits some of them. Clone size and the V and J calls come from that table; the DNA yielded D and trimming. The sample lists 80,000 to 100,000 clones, 80% to 90% occurring once. Enrolled during active infection, Seattle patients were then followed longitudinally. Sequenced: peripheral blood. This sequence was found in a human donor with COVID-19, enrolled during active disease. The donor label of this sample is uncertain.

The CDR3 DNA reads as TGTGCCAGCAGAAAACAGAATTCACCCCTCCACTTT. Its protein product is CASRKQNSPLHF. The chain joins TRBV6-5 to TRBJ1-6; D is unclear. Trimming removed 6 bases from V and 7 bases from J, with 7 bases in between. The length of the CDR3 is 12 residues. Germline V lookup: CDR1 MNHEY, CDR2 SVGAGI.